This T cell receptor beta chain was identified during a study of control samples from healthy donors and cancer patients. Only in-frame clones appear in the TCRdb table, and some are missing; sequencing was by immunoSEQ multiplex PCR. Of some 20,000 clones in the sample, around 83% were seen once. This TCR derives from a man between 60 and 75 years old with head and neck cancer. The sample comprised PBMCs.

This chain's CDR3 is CASSFREGVGGTEAFF. The DNA of the CDR3 is TGCGCCAGCAGCTTTCGAGAGGGGGTCGGTGGAACTGAAGCTTTCTTT. This chain uses TRBV4-1 with TRBJ1-1, with D possibly matching TRBD1 (6 bases). Trimming stripped 5 bases from V and 5 bases from J, with 21 bases between. Germline CDR1 is MGHRA and CDR2 is YSYEKL. The CDR3 contains 16 residues.